A selection of T cell receptor beta chains follows, all from one sample in a study of cytomegalovirus exposure and HLA in healthy donors. Only in-frame clones appear in the TCRdb table, and some are missing; sequencing was by immunoSEQ multiplex PCR. Among 30,000 to 45,000 clones, around 53% were seen once, and the ten largest hold less than 7%. Input material: PBMCs. These TCRs come from a woman in her forties in good health and CMV-seropositive. The CDR3 runs from the conserved cysteine through the conserved F or W. Each record gives: clone size, V gene, J gene, D gene, CDR3 DNA, CDR3 protein. D genes are given only for firm matches. Some rows mark clone size as missing; the rest say once, few, many or name a class of expanded clone.

clone_size: NA; v_call: TRBV6-5; j_call: TRBJ2-7; d_call: NA; cdr3_nt: TGTGCCAGCAGGAGTACCGTCTCCTACGAGCAGTACTTC; cdr3_aa: CASRSTVSYEQYF
clone_size: NA; v_call: TRBV4-2; j_call: TRBJ2-3; d_call: TRBD2; cdr3_nt: TGTGCCAGCAGCCAAGAGCCTAGCGGGGGTCCCACAGATACGCAGTATTTT; cdr3_aa: CASSQEPSGGPTDTQYF
clone_size: few; v_call: TRBV6-6; j_call: TRBJ1-6; d_call: NA; cdr3_nt: TGTGCCAGCAGTTTACGACATTACGATTCACCCCTCCACTTT; cdr3_aa: CASSLRHYDSPLHF
clone_size: NA; v_call: TRBV2; j_call: TRBJ2-3; d_call: NA; cdr3_nt: TGTGCCAGCAGCCGAACTAACAGGGAGTCAGATACGCAGTATTTT; cdr3_aa: CASSRTNRESDTQYF
clone_size: NA; v_call: TRBV6-5; j_call: TRBJ1-1; d_call: NA; cdr3_nt: TGTGCCAGCAGTTACGAGAGGGTCATGAACACTGAAGCTTTCTTT; cdr3_aa: CASSYERVMNTEAFF
clone_size: few; v_call: TRBV5-1; j_call: TRBJ2-1; d_call: TRBD2; cdr3_nt: TGCGCCAGCAGGCCGGGGTTAACTAGCGGGATATACAATGAGCAGTTCTTC; cdr3_aa: CASRPGLTSGIYNEQFF
clone_size: NA; v_call: TRBV18; j_call: TRBJ1-2; d_call: TRBD1; cdr3_nt: TGTGCCAGCTCACCAGACGCAGGGGGGATCGTTGGCTACACCTTC; cdr3_aa: CASSPDAGGIVGYTF
clone_size: few; v_call: TRBV5-1; j_call: TRBJ2-5; d_call: NA; cdr3_nt: TGCGCCAGCAGCTCGGGATGGCCACAAGAGACCCAGTACTTC; cdr3_aa: CASSSGWPQETQYF
clone_size: few; v_call: TRBV5-1; j_call: TRBJ1-4; d_call: TRBD1; cdr3_nt: TGCGCCAGCAGCTCGGACAGGGGGCCCCCTAATGAAAAACTGTTTTTT; cdr3_aa: CASSSDRGPPNEKLFF
clone_size: NA; v_call: TRBV10-1; j_call: TRBJ2-7; d_call: TRBD2; cdr3_nt: TGCGCCAGCAGCGGCGGGGGGGAGTACAACGAGCAGTACTTC; cdr3_aa: CASSGGGEYNEQYF
clone_size: NA; v_call: TRBV7-9; j_call: TRBJ2-2; d_call: NA; cdr3_nt: TGTGCCAGCAGCGGATTAGCCGGAGAAAAGCTGTTTTTT; cdr3_aa: CASSGLAGEKLFF
clone_size: few; v_call: TRBV2; j_call: TRBJ2-3; d_call: TRBD2; cdr3_nt: TGTGCCAGCAGTGAAAGGCTAGCGGGAACAGATACGCAGTATTTT; cdr3_aa: CASSERLAGTDTQYF
clone_size: NA; v_call: TRBV10-2; j_call: TRBJ2-7; d_call: TRBD2; cdr3_nt: TGCGCCAGCAGTCCAGGACGGGCGCGGGGGGGCCCCTACGAGCAGTACTTC; cdr3_aa: CASSPGRARGGPYEQYF
clone_size: NA; v_call: TRBV10-3; j_call: TRBJ1-2; d_call: TRBD1; cdr3_nt: TGTGCCATCAGTGAGAGGGACAGGGTTGGGTATGGCTACACCTTC; cdr3_aa: CAISERDRVGYGYTF
clone_size: few; v_call: TRBV4-2; j_call: TRBJ2-6; d_call: NA; cdr3_nt: TGTGCCAGCAGCCAAGGTTACGTTGGGCCTGGGGCCAACGTCCTGACTTTC; cdr3_aa: CASSQGYVGPGANVLTF
clone_size: few; v_call: TRBV2; j_call: TRBJ2-1; d_call: NA; cdr3_nt: TGTGCCAGCACGGCCGGATCTAGCTCCTACAATGAGCAGTTCTTC; cdr3_aa: CASTAGSSSYNEQFF
clone_size: NA; v_call: TRBV5-4; j_call: TRBJ1-2; d_call: NA; cdr3_nt: TGTGCCAGCAGCTTGCCGGGGAAAGGCGGCTATGGCTACACCTTC; cdr3_aa: CASSLPGKGGYGYTF
clone_size: few; v_call: TRBV2; j_call: TRBJ1-2; d_call: TRBD1; cdr3_nt: TGTGCCAGCAGAGCCGGGACAGGGTATGGCTACACCTTC; cdr3_aa: CASRAGTGYGYTF
clone_size: few; v_call: TRBV7-2; j_call: TRBJ2-4; d_call: TRBD1; cdr3_nt: TGTGCCAGCAGCAAGGGACAGGGGGCGGCCAAAAACATTCAGTACTTC; cdr3_aa: CASSKGQGAAKNIQYF
clone_size: NA; v_call: TRBV6-5; j_call: TRBJ1-6; d_call: NA; cdr3_nt: TGTGCCAGCAGTTACTCGGGGGGGAGAAATAATTCACCCCTCCACTTT; cdr3_aa: CASSYSGGRNNSPLHF
clone_size: NA; v_call: TRBV7-2; j_call: TRBJ1-2; d_call: NA; cdr3_nt: TGTGCCAGCAGCTTAGATGAGACAATCTATGGCTACACCTTC; cdr3_aa: CASSLDETIYGYTF
clone_size: few; v_call: TRBV5-1; j_call: TRBJ1-1; d_call: TRBD1; cdr3_nt: TGCGCCAGTAACGACAGGGGCCCTGAAGCTTTCTTT; cdr3_aa: CASNDRGPEAFF
clone_size: NA; v_call: TRBV2; j_call: TRBJ2-5; d_call: TRBD1; cdr3_nt: TGTGCCAGCCTACTGGACAGGGCCCAAGAGACCCAGTACTTC; cdr3_aa: CASLLDRAQETQYF
clone_size: few; v_call: TRBV11-2; j_call: TRBJ2-7; d_call: TRBD2; cdr3_nt: TGTGCCAGCAGCTCAGGGGCGGCGGGGGGGAACTACGAGCAGTACTTC; cdr3_aa: CASSSGAAGGNYEQYF
clone_size: NA; v_call: TRBV10-3; j_call: TRBJ2-2; d_call: TRBD2; cdr3_nt: TGTGCCATCAGTGAGTCGGCGAGGACTAGCGGGGGCCGTAACACCGGGGAGCTGTTTTTT; cdr3_aa: CAISESARTSGGRNTGELFF
clone_size: NA; v_call: TRBV7-2; j_call: TRBJ2-3; d_call: TRBD2; cdr3_nt: TGTGCCAGCAGCTTTCGACTAGCGGGGGGCGGGGGATCGCAGTATTTT; cdr3_aa: CASSFRLAGGGGSQYF
clone_size: medium-sized; v_call: TRBV18; j_call: TRBJ1-1; d_call: NA; cdr3_nt: TGTGCCAGCTCACAACTCCGGGACACTACTGAAGCTTTCTTT; cdr3_aa: CASSQLRDTTEAFF
clone_size: NA; v_call: TRBV28; j_call: TRBJ1-6; d_call: TRBD1; cdr3_nt: TGTGCCAGCAGTCCACCGAGGACAGGTTCTAATTCACCCCTCCACTTT; cdr3_aa: CASSPPRTGSNSPLHF